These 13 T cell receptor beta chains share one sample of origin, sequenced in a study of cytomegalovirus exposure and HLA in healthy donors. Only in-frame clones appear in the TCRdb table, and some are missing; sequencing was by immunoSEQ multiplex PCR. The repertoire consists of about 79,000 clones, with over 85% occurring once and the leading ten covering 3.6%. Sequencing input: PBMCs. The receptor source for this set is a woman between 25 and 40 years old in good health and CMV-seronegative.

The CDR3 coding sequence is TGTGCCAGTAGTCCTCAGGGGACAGGATCCTACGAGCAGTACTTC. Amino acids: CASSPQGTGSYEQYF. The V call is TRBV19, the J call TRBJ2-7, with 8 bases aligning to TRBD1. This CDR3 spans 15 amino acids. V dropped 5 bases and J dropped 1; count of bases not matched to a gene: 7. The germline CDR1 and CDR2 sequences are LNHDA and SQIVND (reference sequence).

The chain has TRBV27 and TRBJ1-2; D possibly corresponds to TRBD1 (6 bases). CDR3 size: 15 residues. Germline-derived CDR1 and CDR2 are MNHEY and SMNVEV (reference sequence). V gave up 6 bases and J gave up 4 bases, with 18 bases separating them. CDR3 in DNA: TGTGCCAGCAGCCCAACCAGGGGACGTTCCTATGGCTACACCTTC. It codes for CASSPTRGRSYGYTF.

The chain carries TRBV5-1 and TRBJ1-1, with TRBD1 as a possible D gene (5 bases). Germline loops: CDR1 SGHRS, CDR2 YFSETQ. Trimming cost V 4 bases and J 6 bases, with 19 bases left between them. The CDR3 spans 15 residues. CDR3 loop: CASSRSTGRRAEAFF. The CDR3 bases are TGCGCCAGCAGCCGGTCCACGGGGCGGAGGGCTGAAGCTTTCTTT.

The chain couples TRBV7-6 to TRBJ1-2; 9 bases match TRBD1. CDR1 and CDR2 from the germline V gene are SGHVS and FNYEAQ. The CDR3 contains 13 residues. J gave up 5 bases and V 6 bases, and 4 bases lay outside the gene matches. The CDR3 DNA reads TGTGCCAGCAGTGGACAGGGGTTATATGGCTACACCTTC. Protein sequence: CASSGQGLYGYTF.

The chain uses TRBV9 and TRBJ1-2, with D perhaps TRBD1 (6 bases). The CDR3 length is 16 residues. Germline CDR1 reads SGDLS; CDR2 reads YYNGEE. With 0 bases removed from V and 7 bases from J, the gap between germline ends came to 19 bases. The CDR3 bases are TGTGCCAGCAGCGTAGAGCTCAGGGAAAAAGGGGGTGGCTACACCTTC. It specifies CASSVELREKGGGYTF.

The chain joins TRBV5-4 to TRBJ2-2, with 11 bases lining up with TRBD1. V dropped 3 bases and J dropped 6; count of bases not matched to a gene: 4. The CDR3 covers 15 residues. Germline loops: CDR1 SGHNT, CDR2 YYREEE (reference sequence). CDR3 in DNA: TGTGCCAGCAGCTCACCGGGACAGGGGGCCGGGGAGCTGTTTTTT. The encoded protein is CASSSPGQGAGELFF. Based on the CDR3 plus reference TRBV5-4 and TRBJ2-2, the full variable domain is ETGVTQSPTHLIKTRGQQVTLRCSSQSGHNTVSWYQQALGQGPQFIFQYYREEENGRGNFPPRFSGLQFPNYSSELNVNALELDDSALYLCASSSPGQGAGELFFGEGSRLTVL.

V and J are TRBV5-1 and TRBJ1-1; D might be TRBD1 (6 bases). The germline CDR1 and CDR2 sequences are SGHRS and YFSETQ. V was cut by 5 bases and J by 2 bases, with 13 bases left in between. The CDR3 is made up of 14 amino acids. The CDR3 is CASSYNRDNTEAFF. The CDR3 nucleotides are TGCGCCAGCAGTTATAACAGGGATAACACTGAAGCTTTCTTT.

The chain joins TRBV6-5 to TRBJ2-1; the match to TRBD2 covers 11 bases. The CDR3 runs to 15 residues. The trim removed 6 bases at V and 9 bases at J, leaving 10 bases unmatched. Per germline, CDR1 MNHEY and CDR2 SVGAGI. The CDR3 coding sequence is TGTGCCAGCAGATCACTAGCGGGAGATTTAGGTGAGCAGTTCTTC. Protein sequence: CASRSLAGDLGEQFF.

The CDR3 protein is CASSENLRDRGGSYEQYF. The CDR3 nucleotides read TGTGCCAGCAGTGAGAACCTCCGGGACAGGGGAGGGTCCTACGAGCAGTACTTC. The genes are TRBV6-1 and TRBJ2-7; 10 positions agree with TRBD1. Trimming at V came to 3 bases and at J to 1 base, leaving 12 bases not matched to a gene. From germline, CDR1 is MNHNS and CDR2 SASEGT. The CDR3 totals 18 residues.

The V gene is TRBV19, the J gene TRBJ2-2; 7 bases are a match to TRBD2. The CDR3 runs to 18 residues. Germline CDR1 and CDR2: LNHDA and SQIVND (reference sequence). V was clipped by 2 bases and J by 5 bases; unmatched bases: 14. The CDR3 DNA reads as TGTGCCAGTAGTATATTTTTGGGGGGGAACTTAAATACCGGGGAGCTGTTTTTT. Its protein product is CASSIFLGGNLNTGELFF.

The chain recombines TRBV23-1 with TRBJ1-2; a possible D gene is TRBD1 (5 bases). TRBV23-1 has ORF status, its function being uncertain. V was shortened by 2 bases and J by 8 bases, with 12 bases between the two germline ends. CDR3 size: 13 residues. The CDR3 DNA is TGCGCCAGCAGTCAACTCCAGGGTGGAGGCTACACCTTC. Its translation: CASSQLQGGGYTF.

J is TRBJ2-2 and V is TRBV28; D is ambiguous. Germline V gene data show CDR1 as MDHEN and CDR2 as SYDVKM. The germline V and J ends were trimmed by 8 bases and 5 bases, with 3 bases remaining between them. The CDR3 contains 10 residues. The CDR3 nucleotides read TGTGCCAGCTCAACCGGGGAGCTGTTTTTT. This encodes CASSTGELFF.

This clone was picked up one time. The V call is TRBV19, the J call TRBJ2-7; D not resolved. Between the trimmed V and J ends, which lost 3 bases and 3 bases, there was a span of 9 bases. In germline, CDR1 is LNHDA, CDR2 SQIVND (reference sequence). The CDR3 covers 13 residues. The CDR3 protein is CASSIDSSYEQYF. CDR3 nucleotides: TGTGCCAGTAGTATTGACTCGAGCTACGAGCAGTACTTC.